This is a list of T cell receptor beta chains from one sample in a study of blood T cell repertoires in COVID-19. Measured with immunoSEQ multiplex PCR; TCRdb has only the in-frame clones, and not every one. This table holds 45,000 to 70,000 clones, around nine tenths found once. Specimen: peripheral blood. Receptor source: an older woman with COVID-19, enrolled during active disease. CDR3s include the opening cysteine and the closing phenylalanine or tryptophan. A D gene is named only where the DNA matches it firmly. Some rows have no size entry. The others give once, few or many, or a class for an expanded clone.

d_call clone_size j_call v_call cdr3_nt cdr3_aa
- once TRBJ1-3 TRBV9 TGTGCCAGCAGCCCTAGGGAGGGGCGCTTCTCTGGAAACACCATATATTTT CASSPREGRFSGNTIYF
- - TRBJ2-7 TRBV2 TGTGCCAGCAGTGAGCAGGGTCCCTCCTACGAGCAGTACTTC CASSEQGPSYEQYF
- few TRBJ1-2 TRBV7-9 TGTGCCAGCAGCTCCACCGACCTAGGCCTGGGGCGGCCTGGCTACACCTTC CASSSTDLGLGRPGYTF
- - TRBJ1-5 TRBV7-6 TGTGCCAGCAGTTTGGGGACTTTGAATAGCAATCAGCCCCAGCATTTT CASSLGTLNSNQPQHF
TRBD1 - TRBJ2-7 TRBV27 TGTGCCAGCAGTTCTCTCCGGGACAGGCTCAACGAGCAGTACTTC CASSSLRDRLNEQYF
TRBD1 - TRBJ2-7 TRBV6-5 TGTGCCAGCAGTACCTGGACAGGGTCCTACGAGCAGTACTTC CASSTWTGSYEQYF
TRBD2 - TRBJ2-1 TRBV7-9 TGTGCCAGCAGCTTTAGGGAAGGACTAGCGCAGCTCTCCTACAATGAGCAGTTCTTC CASSFREGLAQLSYNEQFF
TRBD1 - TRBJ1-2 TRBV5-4 TGTGCCAGCTCCCCACCGGGACAGGGTGGGATGGGAGGCTACACCTTC CASSPPGQGGMGGYTF
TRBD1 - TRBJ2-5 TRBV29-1 TGCAGCGCCTCACCGGGGACAGTCCGGGAGACCCAGTACTTC CSASPGTVRETQYF
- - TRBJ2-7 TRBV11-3 TGTGCCAGCAGCTTCGTGCGGGGTTCCTACGAGCAGTACTTC CASSFVRGSYEQYF
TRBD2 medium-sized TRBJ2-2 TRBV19 TGTGCCAGTAGTATTCTGGGGACTAGCAACACCGGGGAGCTGTTTTTT CASSILGTSNTGELFF
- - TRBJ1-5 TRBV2 TGTGCCAGCAGTGGAGCCGGCTCCCTCGGGGGCAATCAGCCCCAGCATTTT CASSGAGSLGGNQPQHF
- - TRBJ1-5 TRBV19 TGTGCCAGTAGTGAACGAGGGAGACAGCCCCAGCATTTT CASSERGRQPQHF
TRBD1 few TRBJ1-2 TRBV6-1 TGTGCCAGCAGTGAAGCGGGTTTGAATATAGGGGGCAACTATGGCTACACCTTC CASSEAGLNIGGNYGYTF
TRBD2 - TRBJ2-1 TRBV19 TGTGCCAGTGGGGCCCAGCGGGAAACCAATGAGCAGTTCTTC CASGAQRETNEQFF
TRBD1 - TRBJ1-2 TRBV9 TGTGCCAGCAGCGTAGGATCCGGGACAGGGACTAACTATGGCTACACCTTC CASSVGSGTGTNYGYTF
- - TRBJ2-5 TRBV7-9 TGTGCCAGCAGCTCACCCGACCCCTCAGGGCGGGAGACCCAGTACTTC CASSSPDPSGRETQYF
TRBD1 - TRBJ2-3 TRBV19 TGTGCCAGTAGTAGGACAGGGGGTACAGATACGCAGTATTTT CASSRTGGTDTQYF
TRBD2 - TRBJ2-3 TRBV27 TGTGCCAGCAGTTTAACCGGGACTAGCGGATTCACAGATACGCAGTATTTT CASSLTGTSGFTDTQYF
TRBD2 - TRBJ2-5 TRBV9 TGTGCCAGCAGCGAAGGACTAGCGGGATACTCGTACCAAGAGACCCAGTACTTC CASSEGLAGYSYQETQYF
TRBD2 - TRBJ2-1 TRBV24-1 TGTGCCACCAGTGATTGGACACCCGGGAGGGCGGGAAATGAGCAGTTCTTC CATSDWTPGRAGNEQFF
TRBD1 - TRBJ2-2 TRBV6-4 TGTGCCAGCAAAGGACAGGGGGAGACCGGGGAGCTGTTTTTT CASKGQGETGELFF
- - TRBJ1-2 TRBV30 TGTGCCTGGACTTACAGCTATGGCTACACCTTC CAWTYSYGYTF
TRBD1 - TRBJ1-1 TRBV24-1 TGTGCCACCAGTGAGCCGGACAGGGAGAACACTGAAGCTTTCTTT CATSEPDRENTEAFF
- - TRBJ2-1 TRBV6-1 TGTGCCAGCAGTGAAGATCAGTATGGAGGTTCCCTGTGGGATGAGCAGTTCTTC CASSEDQYGGSLWDEQFF
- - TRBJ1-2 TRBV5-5 TGTGCCAGCAGCGGTACCGGGATCAACTATGGCTACACCTTC CASSGTGINYGYTF
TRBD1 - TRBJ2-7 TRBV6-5 TGTGCCAGCAGTCGAAACCGGGACAGCTACGAGCAGTACTTC CASSRNRDSYEQYF
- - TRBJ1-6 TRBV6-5 TGTGCCAGCAGTAAGCTTCGGAGTTCACCCCTCCACTTT CASSKLRSSPLHF
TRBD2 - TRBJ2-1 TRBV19 TGTGCCAGTAGTAACAAAGTAGTAGCGGGCTCCTACAATGAGCAGTTCTTC CASSNKVVAGSYNEQFF
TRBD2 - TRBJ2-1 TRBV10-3 TGTGCCATCAGTGACCCCCCAAGACTAGCGGGAGGGGAGCAGTTCTTC CAISDPPRLAGGEQFF
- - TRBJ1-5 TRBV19 TGTGCCAGTAGCATGGGGGGGCCCCAGCATTTT CASSMGGPQHF